Listed below are T cell receptor beta chains from one sample, sequenced in a study of cytomegalovirus exposure and HLA in healthy donors. The data were produced by immunoSEQ multiplex PCR, yet TCRdb's version contains in-frame clones alone and is incomplete. The repertoire holds around 110,000 clones, with 79% as singletons. Material: PBMCs. The source of these receptors is a man younger than 45 in good health and CMV-seropositive. The conserved cysteine and the conserved F or W are not part of the CDR3 here. A D gene is named only where the DNA matches it firmly.

V: TRBV11-2; D: TRBD1; CDR3: ASSLGTGAYTDTQY
V: TRBV7-4; D: TRBD1; CDR3: ASSFPDRAPLNEQF
V: TRBV2; D: TRBD1; CDR3: ASSGTVNYGYT
V: TRBV4-2; D: TRBD1; CDR3: ASATDRGTFGGYT
V: TRBV11-3; D: NA; CDR3: ASSPEKTISYEQY
V: TRBV28; D: NA; CDR3: ASRPFGGVKGYGYT
V: TRBV28; D: NA; CDR3: ASRMGRFYEQY
V: TRBV7-9; D: TRBD2; CDR3: ASSLTAGGYNEQF
V: TRBV19; D: NA; CDR3: ASSMIGSSIGYT
V: TRBV27; D: TRBD1; CDR3: ASSFRSSTGGQETQY
V: TRBV30; D: NA; CDR3: AGRSWSTDTQY
V: TRBV4-1; D: NA; CDR3: ASSQVSGIASIQY
V: TRBV14; D: TRBD1; CDR3: ASGTGGYEQY
V: TRBV27; D: NA; CDR3: ASSLNPPGEQY